These T cell receptor beta chains were read from a single sample in a study of EBV T-cell therapy then PD-1 blockade in nasopharyngeal carcinoma. These receptors' antigens are unknown. The assay was immunoSEQ multiplex PCR, and TCRdb's table has in-frame clones only and misses some. The sample yields approximately 23,000 clones, over 75% seen once. This sample comprised CD8+ T cells from blood, obtained at day -245 from a patient whose treatment included autologous EBV-specific T cells and nivolumab. The source is a man aged 35 to 55 with nasopharyngeal carcinoma. Both conserved end residues are part of each CDR3. A D gene is named only where the DNA matches it firmly. Size is stated for part of the rows, as once, few or many counts, or as a class when the clone is expanded.

len | j_gene | v_gene | abundance | d_gene | CDR3nt | CDR3aa
16 | TRBJ2-7 | TRBV28 | - | TRBD2 | TGTGCCAGCACTCCCCTTCTAGCGGGGGTCTCTAGGTGGCAGTACTTC | CASTPLLAGVSRWQYF
15 | TRBJ2-1 | TRBV6-1 | - | TRBD2 | TGTGCCAGCAGTGATATAGCGGGGGCTTACAATGAGCAGTTCTTC | CASSDIAGAYNEQFF
16 | TRBJ1-1 | TRBV15 | - | TRBD1 | TGTGCCACCAGGGCCGGGGACAGGGCCCTGAACACTGAAGCTTTCTTT | CATRAGDRALNTEAFF
17 | TRBJ1-2 | TRBV4-1 | - | - | TGCGCCAGCAGCCAACCCTACTCCGGCGGACCGCGGTATGGCTACACCTTC | CASSQPYSGGPRYGYTF
15 | TRBJ2-1 | TRBV20-1 | medium-sized | - | TGCAGTGCTAGTCACGGGCGGGGGCCCTACAATGAGCAGTTCTTC | CSASHGRGPYNEQFF
13 | TRBJ1-1 | TRBV4-3 | once | - | TGCGCCAGCAATGGGTTCGGGAACACTGAAGCTTTCTTT | CASNGFGNTEAFF
16 | TRBJ1-3 | TRBV5-6 | - | TRBD1 | TGTGCCAGCAGCGGAGACAGGGTACCCTCTGGAAACACCATATATTTT | CASSGDRVPSGNTIYF
12 | TRBJ2-1 | TRBV14 | - | - | TGTGCCAGCAGCGGCCTGGTGGGAGAGCAGTTCTTC | CASSGLVGEQFF
13 | TRBJ1-1 | TRBV9 | - | TRBD1 | TGTGCCAGCAGCGTAGGGGGACAGACCCAAGCTTTCTTT | CASSVGGQTQAFF
18 | TRBJ2-3 | TRBV4-3 | once | TRBD2 | TGCGCCAGCAGCCATGGACTACTAGCGGGGGGGGGCACAGATACGCAGTATTTT | CASSHGLLAGGGTDTQYF
17 | TRBJ2-7 | TRBV5-5 | - | - | TGTGCCAGCAGCTTGACGGGTCGCGCGATACCCGCGGACGAGCAGTACTTC | CASSLTGRAIPADEQYF
15 | TRBJ1-1 | TRBV6-5 | - | - | TGTGCCAGCAGTTACACTCCTGCTATGAACACTGAAGCTTTCTTT | CASSYTPAMNTEAFF
11 | TRBJ2-5 | TRBV2 | - | - | TGTGCCAGCAGTGACCGGGAGACCCAGTACTTC | CASSDRETQYF
12 | TRBJ2-3 | TRBV7-6 | - | - | TGTGCCAGCAGTTGGGGGGAAGATACGCAGTATTTT | CASSWGEDTQYF
15 | TRBJ2-3 | TRBV6-4 | - | - | TGTGCCAGCAGTTTGACAGGTGAAGGTACAGATACGCAGTATTTT | CASSLTGEGTDTQYF
20 | TRBJ1-2 | TRBV10-3 | - | TRBD1 | TGTGCCATACCTTTAAGGGGGACAGGGGCGGAAGATGGAAGGATCGGTGGCTACACCTTC | CAIPLRGTGAEDGRIGGYTF
15 | TRBJ2-2 | TRBV2 | - | TRBD2 | TGTGCCAGCAGGACTAGCGGGGGTTACACCGGGGAGCTGTTTTTT | CASRTSGGYTGELFF
12 | TRBJ2-1 | TRBV30 | few | - | TGTGCCTGGAGCCATACAGGGAATGAGCAGTTCTTC | CAWSHTGNEQFF
13 | TRBJ2-7 | TRBV10-3 | once | - | TGTGCCATCAGTGATGGGTTCCGAATAGAGCAGTACTTC | CAISDGFRIEQYF
14 | TRBJ2-2 | TRBV5-4 | - | - | TGTGCCAGCAGTAGAGGGGATTTAATCGGGGAGCTGTTTTTT | CASSRGDLIGELFF
13 | TRBJ2-7 | TRBV29-1 | - | - | TGCAGCGTGGCCGGGACCCCAGGCTACGAGCAGCACTTC | CSVAGTPGYEQHF
14 | TRBJ1-6 | TRBV5-1 | - | - | TGCGCCAGCAGCTTCAGCTCCTATAATTCACCCCTCCACTTT | CASSFSSYNSPLHF
17 | TRBJ2-3 | TRBV27 | - | TRBD2 | TGTGCCAGCAGTCCACGGCGGGGAGGGTTTACATCAGATACGCAGTATTTT | CASSPRRGGFTSDTQYF
17 | TRBJ2-2 | TRBV19 | - | - | TGTGCCAGTAGTATAGACGAGGGGATATCAGGCACCGGGGAGCTGTTTTTT | CASSIDEGISGTGELFF
14 | TRBJ1-5 | TRBV19 | - | TRBD1 | TGTGCCAGTACCGGGACAGAAGGGAGACAGCCCCAGCATTTT | CASTGTEGRQPQHF
13 | TRBJ2-1 | TRBV7-3 | - | - | TGTGCCAGCAGCTTTTACGGAGAGAGTGAGCAGTTCTTC | CASSFYGESEQFF
13 | TRBJ2-1 | TRBV7-9 | - | - | TGTGCCAGCAGCTTAGGTGGGCAAAATGAGCAGTTCTTC | CASSLGGQNEQFF
16 | TRBJ1-6 | TRBV5-8 | - | - | TGTGCCAGCAGCTTGGCATGGCAGCCCAATAATTCACCCCTCCACTTT | CASSLAWQPNNSPLHF
16 | TRBJ1-1 | TRBV7-9 | - | - | TGTGCCAGCAGCTTCCGTCTGGTGCGCATGAACACTGAAGCTTTCTTT | CASSFRLVRMNTEAFF
14 | TRBJ1-1 | TRBV7-9 | - | - | TGTGCCAGCAGCTTAGGGGGCCCGAACACTGAAGCTTTCTTT | CASSLGGPNTEAFF
15 | TRBJ2-1 | TRBV7-9 | - | TRBD1 | TGTGCCAGCAGCTTAGTGGCAGGGGGCCCGAATGAGCAGTTCTTC | CASSLVAGGPNEQFF
17 | TRBJ1-2 | TRBV4-3 | - | - | TGCGCCAGCAGCGAAGACGAGTACAACCCGGTTGTCTATGGCTACACCTTC | CASSEDEYNPVVYGYTF
12 | TRBJ1-2 | TRBV2 | few | - | TGTGCCAGCAAGGGCACCTTCTATGGCTACACCTTC | CASKGTFYGYTF
11 | TRBJ1-2 | TRBV10-3 | - | TRBD1 | TGTGCCATCAGCGGACAGGGGAGCTACACCTTC | CAISGQGSYTF
13 | TRBJ2-7 | TRBV20-1 | large | - | TGCAGTGCTAGTGGTGTATTACCCTACGAGCAGTACTTC | CSASGVLPYEQYF
17 | TRBJ1-5 | TRBV9 | - | TRBD1 | TGTGCCAGCAGCGGGGGGACAGGGGGATCTAGCAATCAGCCCCAGCATTTT | CASSGGTGGSSNQPQHF
15 | TRBJ2-3 | TRBV5-4 | - | TRBD2 | TGTGCCAGCAGCTTGGCGGGGGGGCTCACAGATACGCAGTATTTT | CASSLAGGLTDTQYF
13 | TRBJ2-1 | TRBV6-5 | once | TRBD1 | TGTGCCAGCAGTAAACAGGGGGGCAATGAGCAGTTCTTC | CASSKQGGNEQFF
14 | TRBJ2-3 | TRBV5-1 | once | - | TGCGCCAGTAGGATTAGCGTCCCCACAGATACGCAGTATTTT | CASRISVPTDTQYF
14 | TRBJ2-1 | TRBV29-1 | - | - | TGCAGCGTTGATAGGCAGGGCACATCCAATGAGCAGTTCTTC | CSVDRQGTSNEQFF
14 | TRBJ1-5 | TRBV6-2/TRBV6-3 | few | - | TGTGCCAGCAGTTACCCCAATAGCAATCAGCCCCAGCATTTT | CASSYPNSNQPQHF
15 | TRBJ1-2 | TRBV14 | - | - | TGTGCCAGCAGCCAAGTAACAGGGAATTGGTATGGCTACACCTTC | CASSQVTGNWYGYTF
15 | TRBJ1-4 | TRBV5-1 | - | - | TGCGCCAGCAGCCCCACCGGGGTAACAAATGAAAAACTGTTTTTT | CASSPTGVTNEKLFF